This T cell receptor beta chain was found in a study of T cell responses to AZD1222 COVID-19 vaccine. Study-wide background: Second doses that came at about 4 or about 12 weeks were put together.

As regards this clone: The antigen remains unidentified.

Clones were sequenced by immunoSEQ multiplex PCR, and TCRdb holds only the in-frame ones, with some missing. This sample has some 96,000 clones; 88% occur once, and the top ten carry around 3%. The V and J ends lost 3 bases and 4 bases, in that order; junction bases with no gene match: 7. The CDR3 has 14 amino acids. CDR1 and CDR2 (germline): GTSNPN, SVGIG (reference sequence). General study findings and limits: Repertoires were obtained solely post-peak T cell response. Baseline serostatus was positive in only a handful of AZD1222 recipients. A reported finding is that nearly half of spike-specific TCRs target unmutated variant regions.

Sequenced here: peripheral blood, sampled on day 0 of AZD1222 vaccination. The receptor was derived from an adult in good health. This chain uses TRBV30 with TRBJ2-3; 7 nucleotides match TRBD2. The CDR3 spells CAWSPGEGPDTQYF. CDR3 DNA sequence: TGTGCCTGGAGCCCGGGGGAGGGACCAGATACGCAGTATTTT.